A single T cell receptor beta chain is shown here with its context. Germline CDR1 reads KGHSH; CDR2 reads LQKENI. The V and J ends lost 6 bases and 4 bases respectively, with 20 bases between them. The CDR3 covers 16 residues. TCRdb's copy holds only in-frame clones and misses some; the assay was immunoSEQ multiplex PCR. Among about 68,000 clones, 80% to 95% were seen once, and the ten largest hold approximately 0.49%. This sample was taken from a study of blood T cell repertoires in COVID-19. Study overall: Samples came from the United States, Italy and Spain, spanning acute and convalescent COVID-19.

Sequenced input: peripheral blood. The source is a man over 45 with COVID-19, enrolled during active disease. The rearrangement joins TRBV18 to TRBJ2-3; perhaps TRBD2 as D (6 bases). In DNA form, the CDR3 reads TGTGCCAGCTCTCTCGGCGGGACTTCTCCATCAGATACGCAGTATTTT. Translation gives CASSLGGTSPSDTQYF.